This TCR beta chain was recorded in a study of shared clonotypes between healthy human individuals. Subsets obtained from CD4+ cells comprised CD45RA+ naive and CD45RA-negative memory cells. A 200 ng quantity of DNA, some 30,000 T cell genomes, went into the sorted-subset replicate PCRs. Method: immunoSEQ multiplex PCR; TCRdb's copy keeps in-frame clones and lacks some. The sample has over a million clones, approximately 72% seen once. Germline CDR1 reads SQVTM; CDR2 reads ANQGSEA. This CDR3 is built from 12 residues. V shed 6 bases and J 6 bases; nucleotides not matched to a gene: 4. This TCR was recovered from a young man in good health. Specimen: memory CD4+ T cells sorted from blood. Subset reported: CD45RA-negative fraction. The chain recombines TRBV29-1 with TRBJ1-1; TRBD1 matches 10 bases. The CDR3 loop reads CSVDRGQSEAFF. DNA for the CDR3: TGCAGCGTCGACAGGGGGCAGTCTGAAGCTTTCTTT.